Shown below are 9 T cell receptor beta chains from a single sample sequenced in a study of T cell responses to AZD1222 COVID-19 vaccine. This table comes from immunoSEQ multiplex PCR, and its TCRdb copy is limited to in-frame clones, with some not included. The table has some 140,000 clones, more than 80% seen once. This sample comprised peripheral blood, obtained on day 0 of AZD1222 vaccination. Source of these receptors: an adult in good health.

This sequence joins TRBV28 and TRBJ2-2; TRBD1 agrees at 9 bases. With V trimmed by 6 bases and J by 7 bases, 15 bases remained unmatched. Germline V gene lookup returns CDR1 MDHEN and CDR2 SYDVKM. The CDR3 extends over 17 amino acids. The CDR3 sequence is CASSSYSGGTGYGELFF. CDR3 bases: TGTGCCAGCAGCTCCTACTCAGGAGGGACAGGGTACGGGGAGCTGTTTTTT.

V usage is TRBV7-9 and J usage is TRBJ2-5, with 10 positions matching TRBD2. The V gene end was trimmed by 4 bases and the J gene end by 7 bases; junction bases not matched to a gene: 9. The germline gives CDR1 SEHNR, CDR2 FQNEAQ (reference sequence). The CDR3 has 15 residues. This CDR3 is CASSSRLAGPGTQYF. The CDR3 DNA reads TGTGCCAGCAGCTCCCGACTAGCGGGCCCAGGGACCCAGTACTTC.

The chain couples TRBV4-1 to TRBJ2-7; D not certain. This CDR3 region has 11 residues. From germline, CDR1 is MGHRA and CDR2 YSYEKL. V dropped 0 bases and J dropped 5 bases, with 2 bases sitting between them. CDR3 residues: CASSQEHEQYF. CDR3 nucleotides: TGCGCCAGCAGCCAAGAGCACGAGCAGTACTTC.

CDR3 sequence: CASSLHEFSYEQYF. The CDR3 nucleotides are TGTGCCAGCAGTTTACACGAATTTTCCTACGAGCAGTACTTC. The gene calls are TRBV28 and TRBJ2-7, with unresolved D. The CDR3 runs to 14 residues. Germline V CDR1 and CDR2: MDHEN, SYDVKM. V was clipped by 2 bases and J by 1 base, with 9 bases between them.

The chain is built from TRBV6-2 or TRBV6-3 and TRBJ1-1, with D unclear. The CDR3 contains 14 residues. The germline V and J ends were trimmed by 0 bases and 2 bases, with 7 bases remaining between them. Germline V CDR1 and CDR2: MNHEY, SVGEGT. This chain's CDR3 is CASSYSAVNTEAFF. For the CDR3, the DNA is TGTGCCAGCAGTTACTCGGCAGTCAACACTGAAGCTTTCTTT.

The chain recombines TRBV11-2 with TRBJ1-1; D is uncertain. The V gene lost 5 bases and the J gene lost 7 bases, with 8 bases spanning the gap. The CDR3 contains 11 residues. CDR1 and CDR2 from the germline V gene are SGHAT and FQNNGV. The CDR3 is CASSPAVEAFF. CDR3 DNA: TGTGCCAGCAGCCCCGCAGTTGAAGCTTTCTTT.

The V call is TRBV18, the J call TRBJ1-3, with D perhaps matching TRBD1 (6 bases). V lost 2 bases to trimming and J lost 7 bases, with 24 bases between them. There are 18 residues in the CDR3. Germline lookup yields CDR1 KGHSH and CDR2 LQKENI. The CDR3 sequence is CASSPKGPRTASRNTIYF. CDR3 sequence (DNA): TGTGCCAGCTCACCAAAAGGACCCCGGACAGCATCGAGGAACACCATATATTTT.

This chain connects TRBV9 to TRBJ1-1; 9 nucleotides align to TRBD1. Germline loops: CDR1 SGDLS, CDR2 YYNGEE. V lost 4 bases, J lost 1 base, and 5 bases stayed unmatched. The CDR3 runs 15 residues. CDR3 bases: TGTGCCAGCAGCCTAAGGACAGGGGCGAACACTGAAGCTTTCTTT. Protein: CASSLRTGANTEAFF.

The chain recombines TRBV24-1 with TRBJ2-5; either TRBD1 or TRBD2 may fit D (5 bases each). Trimming took off 3 bases at V and 5 bases at J, with 15 bases between the two ends. Germline-derived CDR1 and CDR2 are KGHDR and SFDVKD. There are 15 residues in the CDR3. In DNA form, the CDR3 reads TGTGCCACCAGTGATGGGGACGGCCGCCGCGAGACCCAGTACTTC. As protein: CATSDGDGRRETQYF.